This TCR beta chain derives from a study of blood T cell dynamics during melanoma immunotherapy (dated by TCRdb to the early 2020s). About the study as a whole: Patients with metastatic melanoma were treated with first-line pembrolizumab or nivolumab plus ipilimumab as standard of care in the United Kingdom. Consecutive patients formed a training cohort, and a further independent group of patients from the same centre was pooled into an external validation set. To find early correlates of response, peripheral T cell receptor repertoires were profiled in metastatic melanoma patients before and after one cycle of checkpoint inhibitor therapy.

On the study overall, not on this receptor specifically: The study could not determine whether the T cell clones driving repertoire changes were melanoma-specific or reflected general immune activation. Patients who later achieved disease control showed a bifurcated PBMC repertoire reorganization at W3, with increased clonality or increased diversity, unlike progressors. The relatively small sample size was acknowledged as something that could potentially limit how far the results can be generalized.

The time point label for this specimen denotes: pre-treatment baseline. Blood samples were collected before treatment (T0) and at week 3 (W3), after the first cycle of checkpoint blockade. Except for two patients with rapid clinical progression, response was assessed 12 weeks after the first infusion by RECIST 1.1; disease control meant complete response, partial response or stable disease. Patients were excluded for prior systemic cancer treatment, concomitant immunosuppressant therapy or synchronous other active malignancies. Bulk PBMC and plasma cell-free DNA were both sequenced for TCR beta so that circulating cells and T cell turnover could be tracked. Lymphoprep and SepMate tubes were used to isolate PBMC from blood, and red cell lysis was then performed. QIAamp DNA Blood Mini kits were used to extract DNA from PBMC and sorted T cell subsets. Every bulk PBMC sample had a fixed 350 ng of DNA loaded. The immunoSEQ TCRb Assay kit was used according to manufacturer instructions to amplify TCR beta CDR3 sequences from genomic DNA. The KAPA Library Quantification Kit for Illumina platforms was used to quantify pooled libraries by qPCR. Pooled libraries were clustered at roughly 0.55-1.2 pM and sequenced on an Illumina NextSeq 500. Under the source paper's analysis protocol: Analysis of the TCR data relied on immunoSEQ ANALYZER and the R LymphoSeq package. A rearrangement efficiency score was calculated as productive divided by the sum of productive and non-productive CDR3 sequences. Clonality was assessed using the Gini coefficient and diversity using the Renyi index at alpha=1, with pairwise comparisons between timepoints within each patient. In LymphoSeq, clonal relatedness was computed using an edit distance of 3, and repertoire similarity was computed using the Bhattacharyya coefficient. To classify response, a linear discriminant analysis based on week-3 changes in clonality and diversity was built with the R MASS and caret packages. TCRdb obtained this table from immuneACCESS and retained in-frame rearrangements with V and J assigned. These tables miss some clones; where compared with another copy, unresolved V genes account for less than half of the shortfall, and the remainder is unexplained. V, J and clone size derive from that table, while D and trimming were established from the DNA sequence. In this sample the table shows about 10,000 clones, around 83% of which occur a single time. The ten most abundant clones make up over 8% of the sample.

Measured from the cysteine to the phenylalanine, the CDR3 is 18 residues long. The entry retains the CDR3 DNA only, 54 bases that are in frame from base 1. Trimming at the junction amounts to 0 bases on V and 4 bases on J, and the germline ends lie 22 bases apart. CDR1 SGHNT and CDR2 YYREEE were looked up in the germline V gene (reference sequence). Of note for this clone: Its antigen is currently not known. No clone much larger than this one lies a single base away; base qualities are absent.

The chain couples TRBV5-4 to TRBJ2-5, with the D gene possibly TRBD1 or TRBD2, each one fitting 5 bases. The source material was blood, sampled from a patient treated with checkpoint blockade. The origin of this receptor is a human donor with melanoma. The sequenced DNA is TGTGCCAGCAGCTTGGCCGCAGGCCCTCTTGTTGGGGGAGAGACCCAGTACTTC. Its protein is CASSLAAGPLVGGETQYF.